The 8 T cell receptor beta chains listed next were all sequenced from one sample in a study of OX40 agonist ivuxolimab in advanced cancers. Profiling relied on immunoSEQ multiplex PCR, and the TCRdb table lists in-frame clones only, not all of them. The sample comprises 25,000 to 35,000 clones, 75% to 90% of which are singletons, and under 30% rests with the top ten. The source was CD4+ or CD8+ T cells sorted from blood, collected in a trial of the OX40 agonist ivuxolimab. All receptors come from an adult with an advanced solid tumor such as melanoma, head and neck, liver or kidney cancer.

The chain uses TRBV28 and TRBJ2-7, with D hard to call. The V gene's germline CDR1 is MDHEN and CDR2 SYDVKM. There are 11 residues in the CDR3. Trimming shortened V by 10 bases and J by 6 bases, and 13 bases separated the two germline ends. Written as DNA, the CDR3 is TGTGCCACCAGCCCCCTGGGCGAGCAGTACTTC. Translation gives CATSPLGEQYF.

This chain uses TRBV10-3 with TRBJ1-5; 9 bases map to TRBD1. This CDR3 region has 17 residues. Germline-derived CDR1 and CDR2 are ENHRY and SYGVKD. After removal of 2 bases from V and 6 bases from J, the junction contained 11 bases not matched to a gene. CDR3 nucleotides: TGTGCCATCAGTGAGGTCCCGGGACAGGGAAGAGGTCAGCCCCAGCATTTT. Protein: CAISEVPGQGRGQPQHF.

By sample share, this clone is medium-sized (0.01 to 0.1%). The chain employs TRBV7-3 and TRBJ2-7; D could derive from TRBD1 or TRBD2 (5 bases each). V was cut by 1 base and J by 7 bases, with 8 bases left in between. The CDR3 extends over 12 amino acids. Germline V lookup: CDR1 SGHTA, CDR2 FQGTGA. As DNA, the CDR3 is TGTGCCAGCAGCTTAATTGGGGGAGAGCAGTACTTC. Residues: CASSLIGGEQYF.

The V and J genes are TRBV15 and TRBJ2-5; 14 bases match TRBD2. V lost 4 bases and J lost 4; bases outside the gene matches: 5. Germline CDR1 and CDR2: LNHNV and YYDKDF (reference sequence). The CDR3 has 16 amino acids. The CDR3 coding sequence is TGTGCCACCAGCAAAGGGACTAGCGGGAGTGGAGAGACCCAGTACTTC. This translates into CATSKGTSGSGETQYF.

The chain has TRBV27 and TRBJ2-2; 7 bases are shared with TRBD1. Germline trimming cut 8 bases from V and 5 bases from J; bases unmatched to any gene: 8. CDR1 and CDR2 (germline): MNHEY, SMNVEV (reference sequence). This CDR3 is built from 14 residues. The CDR3 loop is CASRDSPTTGELFF. The CDR3 region has the DNA TGTGCCAGCCGGGACAGCCCCACGACCGGGGAGCTGTTTTTT.

Judged by abundance, this clone is medium-sized. The rearrangement links TRBV12-5 to TRBJ2-7; TRBD2 matches at 13 bases. Per germline, CDR1 LGHNT and CDR2 FRNRAP. The CDR3 sequence is 17 residues long. V lost 7 bases to trimming and J lost 0 bases; unmatched junction nucleotides: 9. The DNA of the CDR3 is TGTGCTAGTGATCAGACTAGCGGGGGGTCTCGCTCCTACGAGCAGTACTTC. The encoded protein is CASDQTSGGSRSYEQYF. The full variable domain, its missing parts supplied by reference TRBV12-5 and TRBJ2-7, is DARVTQTPRHKVTEMGQEVTMRCQPILGHNTVFWYRQTMMQGLELLAYFRNRAPLDDSGMPKDRFSAEMPDATLATLKIQPSEPRDSAVYFCASDQTSGGSRSYEQYFGPGTRLTVT.

The chain has TRBV2 and TRBJ2-1; D possibly uses TRBD1 or TRBD2 (5 bases each). Germline V lookup: CDR1 SNHLY, CDR2 FYNNEI. The CDR3 is 16 residues long. V dropped 4 bases and J dropped 7 bases, with 20 bases sitting between them. CDR3: CASSATGTLQLNEQFF. CDR3 nucleotides: TGTGCCAGCAGTGCCACCGGGACGCTCCAGCTAAATGAGCAGTTCTTC.

The CDR3 is CASSLLEEFEQYF. In DNA form, the CDR3 reads TGTGCCAGCAGCTTATTGGAAGAATTCGAGCAGTACTTC. This rearrangement joins TRBV5-6 to TRBJ2-7; the D is unclear. CDR3 length: 13 residues. Germline V gene lookup returns CDR1 SGHDT and CDR2 YYEEEE. Trimming removed 2 bases at V and 6 bases at J, with 12 bases between.